This passage covers 12 T cell receptor beta chains from one sample sequenced in a study of T cell responses to AZD1222 COVID-19 vaccine. TCRdb's table, derived via immunoSEQ multiplex PCR, lists solely in-frame clones and lacks some. The top ten clones hold roughly 1.7% of a sample with about 92,000 clones, roughly nine tenths of them seen once. Sequenced material: peripheral blood, taken on day 0 of AZD1222 vaccination. These receptors were obtained from an adult in good health.

CDR3 DNA: TGCGCCAGCCGGGAACAGGGCCCCAATGAAAAACTGTTTTTT. It is translated as CASREQGPNEKLFF. V and J are TRBV5-1 and TRBJ1-4; D perhaps matches TRBD1 (6 bases). CDR3 size: 14 residues. The V and J ends lost 7 bases and 5 bases respectively, with 15 bases between them. Germline V gives CDR1 SGHRS, CDR2 YFSETQ.

Comments on this clone: The same CDR3 can be traced to other DNA sequences in this sample. The CDR3 coding sequence is TGTGCCAGCAGCTTTGGGAATCAGCCCCAGCATTTT. This codes for CASSFGNQPQHF. J is TRBJ1-5 and V is TRBV7-9; no clear D gene. Germline values: CDR1 SEHNR, CDR2 FQNEAQ (reference sequence). This CDR3 is built from 12 residues. The germline V and J ends were trimmed by 3 bases and 4 bases, with 4 bases remaining between them.

The chain carries TRBV28 and TRBJ1-5, with TRBD1 matching over 8 bases. Germline CDR1 and CDR2: MDHEN and SYDVKM. V lost 5 bases to trimming and J lost 5 bases; unmatched junction nucleotides: 8. The CDR3 length is 15 residues. The CDR3 nucleotides are TGTGCCAGCAGTCCGGAGGACAGGGTCTATCAGCCCCAGCATTTT. Residues: CASSPEDRVYQPQHF.

The chain couples TRBV28 to TRBJ2-7; 9 bases are shared with TRBD1. Germline V CDR1 and CDR2: MDHEN, SYDVKM. The CDR3 contains 12 residues. J lost 5 bases, V lost 8 bases, and 4 bases had no gene match. The CDR3 DNA follows: TGTGCCAGCGGCGGACAGGGGAACGAGCAGTACTTC. It yields the protein CASGGQGNEQYF.

This clone is medium-sized within its sample. This chain uses TRBV7-9 with TRBJ2-5; D is uncertain. Trimming left V 4 bases short and J 4 bases short, with 7 bases between. This CDR3 is 12 amino acids long. CDR1 is SEHNR, CDR2 FQNEAQ, per germline (reference sequence). CDR3 sequence reads: CASSSPGETQYF. The DNA of the CDR3 is TGTGCCAGCAGCTCCCCCGGAGAGACCCAGTACTTC.

The chain uses TRBV2 and TRBJ1-4; no reliable D call. The CDR3 loop spans 18 amino acids. The V and J ends lost 5 bases and 0 bases respectively, with 19 bases between them. From germline, CDR1 is SNHLY and CDR2 FYNNEI. In nucleotides, the CDR3 is TGTGCCAGCAGTAACGAAATCGATGCACCTCCAACTAATGAAAAACTGTTTTTT. Encoded protein: CASSNEIDAPPTNEKLFF.

The rearrangement joins TRBV7-2 to TRBJ2-7; TRBD1 is a possible D gene (6 bases). With 5 bases removed from V and 6 bases from J, the gap between germline ends came to 23 bases. This CDR3 has 16 amino acids. CDR1 SGHTA and CDR2 FQGNSA come from the germline V gene. CDR3 sequence: CASSLPNWYRVSEQYF. The DNA for the CDR3 is TGTGCCAGCAGCCTCCCAAATTGGTACAGGGTTAGCGAGCAGTACTTC.

The rearrangement uses TRBV10-3 and TRBJ1-5, with 8 bases fitting TRBD1. V lost 6 bases and J lost 9; bases outside the gene matches: 1. Germline-derived CDR1 and CDR2 are ENHRY and SYGVKD. The CDR3 length is 11 residues. The CDR3 DNA sequence: TGTGCCATCAGCACAGGGGGGCCCCAGCATTTT. As protein: CAISTGGPQHF.

V gene TRBV27 combines with J gene TRBJ1-2; 8 bases match TRBD1. From germline, CDR1 is MNHEY and CDR2 SMNVEV (reference sequence). Losses at the gene ends were 9 bases for V and 1 base for J; bases not matched to a gene: 7. The CDR3 has 14 residues. CDR3 sequence reads: CASAQGAGNYGYTF. The CDR3 bases are TGTGCCAGTGCTCAGGGGGCGGGTAACTATGGCTACACCTTC.

The J gene is TRBJ1-1, the V gene TRBV20-1; D gene ambiguous. V was pared by 1 base and J by 5 bases, with 5 bases between. This CDR3 is 11 amino acids long. The germline CDR1 and CDR2 sequences are DFQATT and SNEGSKA (reference sequence). In nucleotides, the CDR3 is TGCAGTGCTAGAGGCAGTACTGAAGCTTTCTTT. Translation: CSARGSTEAFF.

The J gene is TRBJ2-3, the V gene TRBV29-1; 12 positions match TRBD2. Germline V gene sequence: CDR1 SQVTM, CDR2 ANQGSEA. The CDR3 runs to 15 residues. J was trimmed by 1 base and V by 5 bases; bases with no gene match: 4. The CDR3 region has the DNA TGCAGCGTTCTACCTAGCGGGGGGGGCACAGATACGCAGTATTTT. This codes for CSVLPSGGGTDTQYF.

The V gene is TRBV7-3, the J gene TRBJ2-7, with D maybe TRBD2 (5 bases). Trimming cost V 3 bases and J 1 base, with 10 bases left between them. The CDR3 is 14 amino acids. Germline loops: CDR1 SGHTA, CDR2 FQGTGA. CDR3 protein: CASSLGEKSYEQYF. The CDR3 nucleotides are TGTGCCAGCAGCTTGGGAGAGAAATCCTACGAGCAGTACTTC.